This TCR beta chain was identified in a study of OX40 agonist ivuxolimab in advanced cancers. Study at large: The patients got ivuxolimab, which is an agonistic anti-OX40 (CD134) antibody. Patients receiving dose escalation had hepatocellular carcinoma, melanoma, renal cell or head and neck cancer. Study outcomes and limitations: At 0.1 to 3.0 mg/kg, clonal expansion of CD4+ and CD8+ blood T cells had occurred by week 6. The study found that CD8+ T cells averaged more expanded clones than CD4+.

With respect to this clone: Antigen specificity is unknown.

CDR1 and CDR2 from the germline V gene are LNHDA and SQIVND (reference sequence). This CDR3 is 15 amino acids long. V lost 5 bases and J 6 bases, leaving 19 bases between the germline ends. TCRdb's table, derived via immunoSEQ multiplex PCR, lists solely in-frame clones and lacks some. The sample records around 67,000 clones, about four fifths being singletons. The clonotype comes from an adult with an advanced solid tumor such as melanoma, head and neck, liver or kidney cancer. The rearrangement joins TRBV19 to TRBJ1-2; a weak D match, TRBD1 (6 bases). This material consisted of CD4+ or CD8+ T cells sorted from blood, taken in a trial of the OX40 agonist ivuxolimab. CDR3 residues: CASSPPDSRWDGYTF. The CDR3 nucleotides read TGTGCCAGTAGTCCCCCGGACAGCCGATGGGATGGCTACACCTTC. The full variable domain, rest sourced from reference TRBV19 and TRBJ1-2, is DGGITQSPKYLFRKEGQNVTLSCEQNLNHDAMYWYRQDPGQGLRLIYYSQIVNDFQKGDIAEGYSVSREKKESFPLTVTSAQKNPTAFYLCASSPPDSRWDGYTFGSGTRLTVV.